Listed below are T cell receptor beta chains from one sample, sequenced in a study of T cell changes during pregnancy in multiple sclerosis. TCRdb's copy holds only in-frame clones and misses some; the assay was immunoSEQ multiplex PCR. Among about 60,000 clones, around 91% were seen once, and the ten largest hold more than 2%. The starting material was peripheral blood, obtained in the second trimester of pregnancy. The receptors were sampled from a female donor in good health, enrolled as a control in a pregnancy study. Both conserved end residues are part of each CDR3. Each record gives: clone size, D gene, J gene, V gene, CDR3 protein, CDR3 DNA. The D gene is left open where the match is weak. Expanded clones are given a class, and other clones once, few, many or no size at all.

>once|TRBD2|TRBJ2-5|TRBV2
CASSVSRGGGETQYF
TGTGCCAGCAGTGTCTCGCGGGGGGGCGGGGAGACCCAGTACTTC
>.|.|TRBJ1-5|TRBV6-5
CASSYSADQPQHF
TGTGCCAGCAGTTACTCAGCTGATCAGCCCCAGCATTTT
>.|.|TRBJ1-4|TRBV5-1
CASSQSRRRGEKLFF
TGCGCCAGCAGTCAGAGTAGGCGGAGAGGGGAAAAACTGTTTTTT
>.|.|TRBJ1-3|TRBV11-2
CASSPLGNTIYF
TGTGCCAGCAGCCCCCTCGGAAACACCATATATTTT
>once|TRBD1|TRBJ2-7|TRBV6-4
CASAMDGTGAYEQYF
TGTGCCAGCGCTATGGACGGGACAGGAGCCTACGAGCAGTACTTC
>.|TRBD1|TRBJ1-2|TRBV7-3
CASSPDGTGGFGYTF
TGTGCCAGCAGCCCAGACGGGACAGGGGGCTTTGGCTACACCTTC
>.|.|TRBJ1-6|TRBV5-1
CASSPRSQGNSPLHF
TGCGCCAGCAGCCCACGTAGCCAGGGTAATTCACCCCTCCACTTT
>.|.|TRBJ2-3|TRBV28
CASGWGERLDTQYF
TGTGCCAGCGGGTGGGGGGAGAGGCTCGATACGCAGTATTTT
>.|TRBD1|TRBJ1-3|TRBV7-8
CASSLVGQGGNTIYF
TGTGCCAGCAGCTTAGTGGGACAGGGGGGAAACACCATATATTTT
>.|.|TRBJ1-1|TRBV6-5
CASRRTAMNTEAFF
TGTGCCAGCAGAAGGACAGCCATGAACACTGAAGCTTTCTTT
>.|TRBD2|TRBJ2-7|TRBV5-1
CASSLVAGGSYEQYF
TGCGCCAGCAGCTTGGTAGCGGGAGGTAGCTACGAGCAGTACTTC
>.|.|TRBJ1-1|TRBV9
CASSVTVNTEAFF
TGTGCCAGCAGCGTGACAGTGAACACTGAAGCTTTCTTT
>.|.|TRBJ2-1|TRBV7-9
CASSLSGLGYNEQFF
TGTGCCAGCAGCCTCTCAGGGTTGGGCTACAATGAGCAGTTCTTC
>.|.|TRBJ1-5|TRBV5-1
CASSLMGDRDQPQHF
TGCGCCAGCAGCTTGATGGGCGACAGAGATCAGCCCCAGCATTTT
>.|TRBD1|TRBJ1-5|TRBV5-8
CASSKQGRSQPQHF
TGTGCCAGCAGCAAACAGGGGAGGTCTCAGCCCCAGCATTTT
>.|TRBD2|TRBJ2-7|TRBV5-4
CASSGGLAGSYEQYF
TGTGCCAGCAGCGGAGGACTAGCGGGATCCTACGAGCAGTACTTC
>.|TRBD1|TRBJ1-2|TRBV5-1
CASSFLDRENYGYTF
TGCGCCAGCAGCTTTCTGGACAGGGAGAACTATGGCTACACCTTC
>.|.|TRBJ1-4|TRBV7-2
CASSKGDNEKLFF
TGTGCCAGCAGCAAGGGGGACAATGAAAAACTGTTTTTT
>.|TRBD1|TRBJ1-5|TRBV6-1
CASSEPGQGNNQPQHF
TGTGCCAGCAGTGAACCGGGACAGGGAAACAATCAGCCCCAGCATTTT
>.|TRBD2|TRBJ2-2|TRBV5-1
CASSPSGTSSTGELFF
TGCGCCAGCAGTCCCTCGGGGACTAGCAGCACCGGGGAGCTGTTTTTT
>.|TRBD1|TRBJ1-2|TRBV5-4
CASSLALLQGADGYTF
TGTGCCAGCAGCTTGGCCCTCCTACAGGGGGCGGATGGCTACACCTTC
>.|.|TRBJ1-2|TRBV5-1
CASSLLTGANYGYTF
TGCGCCAGCAGCTTGTTAACCGGGGCTAACTATGGCTACACCTTC
>few|.|TRBJ1-1|TRBV19
CASGQPNTEAFF
TGTGCCAGCGGACAGCCCAACACTGAAGCTTTCTTT
>once|.|TRBJ2-1|TRBV6-1
CASSNQPGNEQFF
TGTGCCAGCAGTAACCAGCCAGGGAATGAGCAGTTCTTC
>.|.|TRBJ1-1|TRBV4-1
CASSQGVLFVTEAFF
TGCGCCAGCAGCCAAGGTGTCCTATTTGTCACTGAAGCTTTCTTT
>.|.|TRBJ2-1|TRBV5-1
CASSLGENNEQFF
TGCGCCAGCAGCTTGGGAGAGAACAATGAGCAGTTCTTC
>.|TRBD2|TRBJ2-1|TRBV5-1
CASSLASSGYNEQFF
TGCGCCAGCAGCTTGGCGTCTAGCGGATACAATGAGCAGTTCTTC
>.|TRBD1|TRBJ1-4|TRBV6-5
CASTRWTGSNEKLFF
TGTGCCAGCACCCGTTGGACAGGAAGCAATGAAAAACTGTTTTTT
>.|.|TRBJ2-7|TRBV4-1
CASSHLRSLAYEQYF
TGCGCCAGCAGCCATCTCCGGAGCCTGGCCTACGAGCAGTACTTC
>once|.|TRBJ1-3|TRBV9
CAPGMENSGNTIYF
TGTGCCCCGGGGATGGAAAACTCTGGAAACACCATATATTTT